This TCR beta chain was captured in a study of blood T cell repertoires in COVID-19. Looking at the study overall: Whether acute or convalescent, the COVID-19 samples came from the United States, Italy and Spain. Nucleic acid was either cDNA or gDNA, and it came from T cells, B-cell-depleted T cells, or PBMCs.

Germline CDR1 is SNHLY and CDR2 is FYNNEI. Trimming took 6 bases from V and 8 from J, leaving 16 bases between them. There are 13 residues in the CDR3. Source study methods: Amplification of reference gene primers was used by the study to estimate nucleated cell counts. Assay: immunoSEQ multiplex PCR; the TCRdb copy retains only in-frame clones and omits some. D and trimming come from the DNA, and the V and J calls and clone size come from that table. Of around 19,000 clones listed, about 91% were seen once; the top ten hold about 7.4%. The source material was peripheral blood. This chain joins TRBV2 and TRBJ1-2; tentatively, D is TRBD1 (6 bases). The sequence derives from a man aged 70 or older with active COVID-19. The CDR3 bases are TGTGCCAGCAGCCTACAGACAGGAGCCGGCTACACCTTC. Protein product: CASSLQTGAGYTF.